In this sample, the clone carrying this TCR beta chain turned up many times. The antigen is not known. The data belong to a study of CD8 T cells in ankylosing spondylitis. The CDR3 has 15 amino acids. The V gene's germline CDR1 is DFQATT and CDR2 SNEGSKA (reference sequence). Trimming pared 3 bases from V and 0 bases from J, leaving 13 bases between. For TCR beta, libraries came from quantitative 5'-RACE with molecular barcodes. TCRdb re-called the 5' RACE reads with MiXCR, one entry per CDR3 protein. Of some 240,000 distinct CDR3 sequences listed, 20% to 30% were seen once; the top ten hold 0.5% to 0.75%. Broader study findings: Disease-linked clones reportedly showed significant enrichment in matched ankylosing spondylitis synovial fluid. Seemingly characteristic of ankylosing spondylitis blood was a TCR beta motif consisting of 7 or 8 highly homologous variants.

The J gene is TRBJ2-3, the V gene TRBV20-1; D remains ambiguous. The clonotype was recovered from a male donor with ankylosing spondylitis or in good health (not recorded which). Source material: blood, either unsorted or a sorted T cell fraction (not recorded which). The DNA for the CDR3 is TGCAGTGCTAGTTACAGCCCGACTAGCACAGATACGCAGTATTTT. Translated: CSASYSPTSTDTQYF.